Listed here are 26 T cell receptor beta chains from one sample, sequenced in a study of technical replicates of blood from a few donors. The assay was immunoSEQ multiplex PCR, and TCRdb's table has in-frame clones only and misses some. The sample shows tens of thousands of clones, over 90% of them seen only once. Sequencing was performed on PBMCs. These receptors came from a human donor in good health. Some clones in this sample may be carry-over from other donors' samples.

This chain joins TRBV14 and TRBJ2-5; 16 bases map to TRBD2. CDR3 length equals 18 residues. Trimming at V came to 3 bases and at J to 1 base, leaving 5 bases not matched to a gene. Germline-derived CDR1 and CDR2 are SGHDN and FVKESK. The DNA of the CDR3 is TGTGCCAGCAGCCACGGGACTAGCGGGAGGGCCAGCCAAGAGACCCAGTACTTC. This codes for CASSHGTSGRASQETQYF.

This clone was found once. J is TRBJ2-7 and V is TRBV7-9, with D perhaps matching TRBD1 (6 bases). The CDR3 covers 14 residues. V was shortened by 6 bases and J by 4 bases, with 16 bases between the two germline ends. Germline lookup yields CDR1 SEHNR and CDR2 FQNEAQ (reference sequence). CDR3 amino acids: CASRPNRVEYEQYF. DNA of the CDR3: TGTGCCAGCAGACCCAACAGGGTGGAGTACGAGCAGTACTTC.

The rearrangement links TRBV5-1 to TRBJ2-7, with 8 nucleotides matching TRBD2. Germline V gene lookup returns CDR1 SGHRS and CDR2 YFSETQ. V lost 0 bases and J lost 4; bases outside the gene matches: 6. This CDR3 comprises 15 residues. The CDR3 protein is CASSLDSSGGYEQYF. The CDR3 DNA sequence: TGCGCCAGCAGCTTGGATTCCAGCGGGGGTTACGAGCAGTACTTC.

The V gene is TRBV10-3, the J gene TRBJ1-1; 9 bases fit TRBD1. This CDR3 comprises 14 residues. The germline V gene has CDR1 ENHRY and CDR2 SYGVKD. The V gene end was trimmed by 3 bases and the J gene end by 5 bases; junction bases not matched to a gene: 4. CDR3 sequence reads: CAISDPTGGTEAFF. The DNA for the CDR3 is TGTGCCATCAGTGACCCGACAGGGGGTACTGAAGCTTTCTTT.

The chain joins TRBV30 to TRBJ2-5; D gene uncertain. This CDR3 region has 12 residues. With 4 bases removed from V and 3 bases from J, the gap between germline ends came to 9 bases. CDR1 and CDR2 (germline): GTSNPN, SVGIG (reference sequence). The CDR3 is CAWIGLKETQYF. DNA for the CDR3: TGTGCCTGGATCGGTCTTAAAGAGACCCAGTACTTC.

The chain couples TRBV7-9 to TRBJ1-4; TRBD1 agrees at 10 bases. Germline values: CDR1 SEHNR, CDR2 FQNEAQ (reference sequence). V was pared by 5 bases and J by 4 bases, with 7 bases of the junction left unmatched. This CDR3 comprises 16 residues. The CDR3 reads CASSPWTGGDNEKLFF. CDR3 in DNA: TGTGCCAGCAGCCCCTGGACAGGGGGGGATAATGAAAAACTGTTTTTT.

The CDR3 DNA sequence: TGTGCCAGCAGCAAAGGCGACAGGCGACCCATGAACACTGAAGCTTTCTTT. This codes for CASSKGDRRPMNTEAFF. The rearrangement joins TRBV21-1 to TRBJ1-1; the listed D gene, TRBD1, was not tested against the DNA. TRBV21-1 is a known pseudogene. The length of the CDR3 is 17 residues.

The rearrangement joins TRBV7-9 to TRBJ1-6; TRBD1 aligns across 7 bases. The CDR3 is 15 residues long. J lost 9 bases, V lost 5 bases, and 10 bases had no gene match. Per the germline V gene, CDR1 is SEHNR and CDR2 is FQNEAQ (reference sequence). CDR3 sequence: CASSPWTGEGSPLHF. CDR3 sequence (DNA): TGTGCCAGCAGCCCATGGACAGGCGAGGGTTCACCCCTCCACTTT.

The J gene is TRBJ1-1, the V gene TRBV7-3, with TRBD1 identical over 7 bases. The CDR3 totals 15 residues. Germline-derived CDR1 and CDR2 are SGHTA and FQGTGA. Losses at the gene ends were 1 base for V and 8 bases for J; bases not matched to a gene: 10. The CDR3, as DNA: TGTGCCAGCAGCTTAATTCCGGGCAGGGGGGTGGAAGCTTTCTTT. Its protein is CASSLIPGRGVEAFF.

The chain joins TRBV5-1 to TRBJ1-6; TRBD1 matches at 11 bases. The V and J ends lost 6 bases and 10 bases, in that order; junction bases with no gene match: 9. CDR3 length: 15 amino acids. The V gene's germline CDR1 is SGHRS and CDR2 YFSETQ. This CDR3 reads CASTSGQGANSPLHF. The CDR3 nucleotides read TGCGCCAGCACCTCCGGACAGGGGGCGAACTCACCCCTCCACTTT.

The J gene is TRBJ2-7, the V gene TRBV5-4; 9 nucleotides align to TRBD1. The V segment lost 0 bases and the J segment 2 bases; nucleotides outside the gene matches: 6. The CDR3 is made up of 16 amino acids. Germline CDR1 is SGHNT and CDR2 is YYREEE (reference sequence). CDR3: CASSLGGQGEAYEQYF. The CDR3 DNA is TGTGCCAGCAGCTTGGGGGGACAGGGAGAGGCCTACGAGCAGTACTTC. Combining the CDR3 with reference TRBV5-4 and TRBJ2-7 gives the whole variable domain ETGVTQSPTHLIKTRGQQVTLRCSSQSGHNTVSWYQQALGQGPQFIFQYYREEENGRGNFPPRFSGLQFPNYSSELNVNALELDDSALYLCASSLGGQGEAYEQYFGPGTRLTVT.

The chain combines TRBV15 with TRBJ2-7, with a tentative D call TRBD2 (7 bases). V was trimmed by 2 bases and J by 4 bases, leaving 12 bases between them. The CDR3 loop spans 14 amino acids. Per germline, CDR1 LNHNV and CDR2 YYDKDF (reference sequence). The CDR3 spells CATSRRGAHYEQYF. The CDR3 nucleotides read TGTGCCACCAGCAGACGGGGGGCCCATTACGAGCAGTACTTC.

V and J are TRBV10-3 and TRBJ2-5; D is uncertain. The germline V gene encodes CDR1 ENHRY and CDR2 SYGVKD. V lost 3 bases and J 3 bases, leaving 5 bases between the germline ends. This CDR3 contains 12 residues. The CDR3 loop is CAISDSEETQYF. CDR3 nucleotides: TGTGCCATCAGTGATTCAGAAGAGACCCAGTACTTC.

The CDR3 is CASSPVPTGRAHYEQYF. The CDR3 DNA sequence: TGCGCCAGCAGCCCTGTCCCCACAGGGCGCGCGCACTACGAGCAGTACTTC. This sequence joins TRBV4-1 and TRBJ2-7, with a possible D match to TRBD1 (6 bases). CDR1 and CDR2 from the germline V gene are MGHRA and YSYEKL. V gave up 4 bases and J gave up 3 bases, with 22 bases separating them. The CDR3 length is 17 residues.

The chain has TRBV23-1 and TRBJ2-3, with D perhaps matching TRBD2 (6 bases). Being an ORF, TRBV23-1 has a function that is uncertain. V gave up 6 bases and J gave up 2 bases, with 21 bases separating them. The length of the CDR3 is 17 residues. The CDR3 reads CASRRWIGGSNTDTQYF. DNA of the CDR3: TGCGCCAGCAGGCGCTGGATTGGAGGGTCAAACACAGATACGCAGTATTTT.

The CDR3 DNA reads TGTGCCAGCAGCTCAAACAGGGGAAGGGAGACCCAGTACTTC. Protein: CASSSNRGRETQYF. The chain carries TRBV6-1 and TRBJ2-5; 7 bases match TRBD1. The J segment lost 5 bases and the V segment lost 6 bases, leaving 9 bases of the junction unmatched. CDR1 and CDR2 (germline): MNHNS, SASEGT. The CDR3 is 14 residues long.

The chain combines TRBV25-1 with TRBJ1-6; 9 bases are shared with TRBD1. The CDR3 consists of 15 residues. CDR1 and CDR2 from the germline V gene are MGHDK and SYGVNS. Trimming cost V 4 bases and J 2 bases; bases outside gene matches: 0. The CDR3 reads CASSGTGAYNSPLHF. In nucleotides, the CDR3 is TGTGCCAGCAGTGGGACAGGGGCCTATAATTCACCCCTCCACTTT.

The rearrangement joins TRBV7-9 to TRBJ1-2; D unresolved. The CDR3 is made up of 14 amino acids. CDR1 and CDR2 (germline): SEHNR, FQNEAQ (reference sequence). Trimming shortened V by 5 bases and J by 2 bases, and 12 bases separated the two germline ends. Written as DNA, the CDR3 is TGTGCCAGCAGCCCCTGGGGAGGGAACTATGGCTACACCTTC. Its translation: CASSPWGGNYGYTF.

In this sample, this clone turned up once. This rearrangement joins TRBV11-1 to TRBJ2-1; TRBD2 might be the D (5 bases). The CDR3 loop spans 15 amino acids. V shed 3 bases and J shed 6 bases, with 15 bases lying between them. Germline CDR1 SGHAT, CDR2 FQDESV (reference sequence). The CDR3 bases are TGTGCCAGCAGCTTCCTGACTACGACCCGCAATGAGCAGTTCTTC. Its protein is CASSFLTTTRNEQFF.

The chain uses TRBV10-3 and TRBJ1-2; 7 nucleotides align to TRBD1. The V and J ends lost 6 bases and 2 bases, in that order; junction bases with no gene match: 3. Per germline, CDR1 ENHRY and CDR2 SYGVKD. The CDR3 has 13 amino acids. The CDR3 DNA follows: TGTGCCATCAGCCCACAGGGGAACTATGGCTACACCTTC. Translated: CAISPQGNYGYTF.

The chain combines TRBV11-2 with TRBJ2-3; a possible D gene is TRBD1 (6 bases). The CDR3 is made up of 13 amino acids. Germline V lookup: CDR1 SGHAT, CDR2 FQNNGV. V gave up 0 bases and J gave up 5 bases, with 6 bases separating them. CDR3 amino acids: CASSLEGGDTQYF. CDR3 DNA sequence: TGTGCCAGCAGCTTAGAAGGGGGAGATACGCAGTATTTT.

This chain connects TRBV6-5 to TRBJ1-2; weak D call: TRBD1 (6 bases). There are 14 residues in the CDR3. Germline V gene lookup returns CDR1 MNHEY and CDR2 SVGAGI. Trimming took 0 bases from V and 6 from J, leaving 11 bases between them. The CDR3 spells CASSYSTRGNGYTF. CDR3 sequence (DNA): TGTGCCAGCAGTTACTCAACCAGGGGAAATGGCTACACCTTC.

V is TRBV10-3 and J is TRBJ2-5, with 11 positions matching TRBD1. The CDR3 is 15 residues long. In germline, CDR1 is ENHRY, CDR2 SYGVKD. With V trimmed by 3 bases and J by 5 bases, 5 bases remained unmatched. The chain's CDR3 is CAISEGTGGLETQYF. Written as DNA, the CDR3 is TGTGCCATCAGTGAAGGGACAGGGGGACTGGAGACCCAGTACTTC.

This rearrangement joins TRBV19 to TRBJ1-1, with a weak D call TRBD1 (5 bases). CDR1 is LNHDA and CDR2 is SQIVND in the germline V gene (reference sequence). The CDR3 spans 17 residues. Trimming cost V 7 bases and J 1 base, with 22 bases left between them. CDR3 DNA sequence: TGTGCCAGTACCCGCTCCGGGGGAATACGAACGAACACTGAAGCTTTCTTT. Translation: CASTRSGGIRTNTEAFF.

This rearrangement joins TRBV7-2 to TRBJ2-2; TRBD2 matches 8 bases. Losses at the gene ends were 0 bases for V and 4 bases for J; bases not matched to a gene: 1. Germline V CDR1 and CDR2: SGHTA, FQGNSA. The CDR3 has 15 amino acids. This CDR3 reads CASSLAGGGTGELFF. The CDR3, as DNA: TGTGCCAGCAGCTTAGCCGGGGGGGGCACCGGGGAGCTGTTTTTT.

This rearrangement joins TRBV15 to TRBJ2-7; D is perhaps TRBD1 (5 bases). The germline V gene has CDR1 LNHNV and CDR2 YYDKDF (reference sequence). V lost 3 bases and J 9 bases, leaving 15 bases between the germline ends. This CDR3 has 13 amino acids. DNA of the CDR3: TGTGCCACCAGCAGTCAGGGTCGGAAATGGCAGTACTTC. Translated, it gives CATSSQGRKWQYF.